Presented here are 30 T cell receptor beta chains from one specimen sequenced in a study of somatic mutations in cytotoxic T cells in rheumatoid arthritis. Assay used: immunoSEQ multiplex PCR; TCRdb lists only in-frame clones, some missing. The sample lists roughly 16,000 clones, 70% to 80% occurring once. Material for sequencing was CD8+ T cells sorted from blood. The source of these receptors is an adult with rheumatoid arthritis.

The CDR3 DNA follows: TGTGCCATCAGCCACATCGGCGGGAACACTGAAGCTTTCTTT. It encodes CAISHIGGNTEAFF. The chain uses TRBV10-3 and TRBJ1-1; D gene unclear. V shed 6 bases and J shed 1 base, with 12 bases lying between them. The CDR3 contains 14 residues. Germline assignment: CDR1 ENHRY and CDR2 SYGVKD.

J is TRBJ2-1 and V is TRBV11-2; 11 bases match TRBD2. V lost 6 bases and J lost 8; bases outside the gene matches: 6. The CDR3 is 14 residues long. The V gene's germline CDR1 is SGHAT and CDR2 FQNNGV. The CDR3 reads CASSISGGAHEQFF. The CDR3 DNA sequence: TGTGCCAGCAGTATTAGCGGGGGGGCACATGAGCAGTTCTTC.

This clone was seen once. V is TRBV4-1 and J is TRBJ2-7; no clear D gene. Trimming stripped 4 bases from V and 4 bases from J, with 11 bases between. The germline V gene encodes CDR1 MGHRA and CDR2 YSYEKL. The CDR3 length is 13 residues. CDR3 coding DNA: TGCGCCAGCAGCCCTCGGATCGGATACGAGCAGTACGTC. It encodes CASSPRIGYEQYV.

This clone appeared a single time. The CDR3 protein is CASSQDRQGNYGYTF. Here the CDR3 DNA reads TGCGCCAGCAGCCAAGACCGGCAGGGGAACTATGGCTACACCTTC. The chain carries TRBV4-1 and TRBJ1-2; TRBD1 is a possible D gene (6 bases). Germline values: CDR1 MGHRA, CDR2 YSYEKL. V gave up 0 bases and J gave up 2 bases, with 10 bases separating them. The CDR3 is 15 residues long.

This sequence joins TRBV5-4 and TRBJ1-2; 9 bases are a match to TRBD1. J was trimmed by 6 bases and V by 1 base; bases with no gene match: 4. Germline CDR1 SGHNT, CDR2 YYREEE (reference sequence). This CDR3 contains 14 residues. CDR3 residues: CASSLTQGADGYTF. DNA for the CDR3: TGTGCCAGCAGCTTGACACAGGGGGCAGATGGCTACACCTTC.

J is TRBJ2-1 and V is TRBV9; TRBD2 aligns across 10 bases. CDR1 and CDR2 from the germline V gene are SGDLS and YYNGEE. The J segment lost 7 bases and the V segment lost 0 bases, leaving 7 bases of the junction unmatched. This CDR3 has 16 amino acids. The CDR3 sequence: CASSVEGAGGPNEQFF. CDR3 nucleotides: TGTGCCAGCAGCGTAGAGGGAGCGGGGGGGCCTAATGAGCAGTTCTTC.

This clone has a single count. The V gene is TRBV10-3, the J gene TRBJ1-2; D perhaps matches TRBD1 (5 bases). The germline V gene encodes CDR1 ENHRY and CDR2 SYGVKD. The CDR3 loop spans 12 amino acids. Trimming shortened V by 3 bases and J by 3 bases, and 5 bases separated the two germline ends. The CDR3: CAISEGDYGYTF. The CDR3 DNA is TGTGCCATCAGTGAAGGGGACTATGGCTACACCTTC.

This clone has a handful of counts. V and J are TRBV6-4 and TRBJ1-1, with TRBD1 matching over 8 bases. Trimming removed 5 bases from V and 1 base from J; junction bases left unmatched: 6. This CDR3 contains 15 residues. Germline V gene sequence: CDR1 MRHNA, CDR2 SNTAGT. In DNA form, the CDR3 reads TGTGCCAGCAGTAAGGGAGGGACAGGGAACACTGAAGCTTTCTTT. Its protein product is CASSKGGTGNTEAFF.

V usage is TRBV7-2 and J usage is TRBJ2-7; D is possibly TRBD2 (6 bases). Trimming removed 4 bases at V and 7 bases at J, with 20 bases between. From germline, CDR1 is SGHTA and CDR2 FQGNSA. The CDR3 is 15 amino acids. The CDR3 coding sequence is TGTGCCAGCAGCTCCCCGCGGGGCTGGAGGAGGGAGCAGTACTTC. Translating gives CASSSPRGWRREQYF. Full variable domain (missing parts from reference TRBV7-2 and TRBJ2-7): GAGVSQSPSNKVTEKGKDVELRCDPISGHTALYWYRQSLGQGLEFLIYFQGNSAPDKSGLPSDRFSAERTGGSVSTLTIQRTQQEDSAVYLCASSSPRGWRREQYFGPGTRLTVT.

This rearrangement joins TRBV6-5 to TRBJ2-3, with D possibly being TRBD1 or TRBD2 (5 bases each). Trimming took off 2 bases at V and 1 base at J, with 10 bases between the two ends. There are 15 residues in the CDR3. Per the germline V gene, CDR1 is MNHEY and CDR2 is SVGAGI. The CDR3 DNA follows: TGTGCCAGCAGTTACCTGCAGGGAGGCACAGATACGCAGTATTTT. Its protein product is CASSYLQGGTDTQYF.

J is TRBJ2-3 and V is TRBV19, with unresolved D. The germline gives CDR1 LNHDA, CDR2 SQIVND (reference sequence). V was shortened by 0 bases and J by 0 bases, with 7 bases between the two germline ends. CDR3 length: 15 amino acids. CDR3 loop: CASSIEYGSTDTQYF. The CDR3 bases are TGTGCCAGTAGTATAGAATACGGAAGCACAGATACGCAGTATTTT.

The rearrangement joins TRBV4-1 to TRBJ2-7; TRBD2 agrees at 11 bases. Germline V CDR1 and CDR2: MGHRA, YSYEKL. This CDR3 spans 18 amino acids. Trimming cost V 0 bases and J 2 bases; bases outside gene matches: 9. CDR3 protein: CASSQDRPPSGGTYEQYF. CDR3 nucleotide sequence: TGCGCCAGCAGCCAAGATAGGCCCCCTAGCGGGGGGACCTACGAGCAGTACTTC.

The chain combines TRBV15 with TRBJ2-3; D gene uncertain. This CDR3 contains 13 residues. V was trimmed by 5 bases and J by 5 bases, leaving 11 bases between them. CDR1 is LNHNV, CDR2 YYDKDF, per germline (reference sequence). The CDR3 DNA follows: TGTGCCACCAGCCCACGATCGGTAGATACGCAGTATTTT. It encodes CATSPRSVDTQYF.

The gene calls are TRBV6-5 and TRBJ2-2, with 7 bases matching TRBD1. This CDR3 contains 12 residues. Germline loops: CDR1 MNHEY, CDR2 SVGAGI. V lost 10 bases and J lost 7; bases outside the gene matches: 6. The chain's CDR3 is CAIKGGYGELFF. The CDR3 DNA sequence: TGTGCCATCAAAGGGGGCTACGGGGAGCTGTTTTTT.

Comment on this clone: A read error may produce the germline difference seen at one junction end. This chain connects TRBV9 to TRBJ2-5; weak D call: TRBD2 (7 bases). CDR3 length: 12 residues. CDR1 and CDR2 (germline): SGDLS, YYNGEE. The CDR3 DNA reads TGTGCCAGCAGCGGGGCTGGGGGGGCCGGGGACTTC. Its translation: CASSGAGGAGDF.

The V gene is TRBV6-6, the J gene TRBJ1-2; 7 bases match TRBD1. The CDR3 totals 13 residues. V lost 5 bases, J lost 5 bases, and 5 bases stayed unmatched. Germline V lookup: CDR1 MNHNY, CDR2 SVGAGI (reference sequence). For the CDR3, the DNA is TGTGCCAGCAGTCGGACAGGCTCATATGGCTACACCTTC. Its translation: CASSRTGSYGYTF.

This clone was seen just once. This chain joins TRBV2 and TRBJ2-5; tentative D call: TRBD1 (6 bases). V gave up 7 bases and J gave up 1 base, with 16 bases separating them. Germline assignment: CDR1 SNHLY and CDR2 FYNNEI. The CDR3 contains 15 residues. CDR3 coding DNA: TGTGCCAGCATCTGGACAGTCAGTACCCAAGAGACCCAGTACTTC. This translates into CASIWTVSTQETQYF.

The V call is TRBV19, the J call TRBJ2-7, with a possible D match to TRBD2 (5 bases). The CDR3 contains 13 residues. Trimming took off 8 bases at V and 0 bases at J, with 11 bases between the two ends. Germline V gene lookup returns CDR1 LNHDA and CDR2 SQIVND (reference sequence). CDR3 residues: CASSGVGSYEQYF. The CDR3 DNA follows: TGTGCCAGTTCCGGGGTTGGCTCCTACGAGCAGTACTTC.

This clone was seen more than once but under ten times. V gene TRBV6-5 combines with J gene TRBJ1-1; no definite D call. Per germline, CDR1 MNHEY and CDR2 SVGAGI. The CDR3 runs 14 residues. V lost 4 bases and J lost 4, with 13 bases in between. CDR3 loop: CASSLGRRVTEAFF. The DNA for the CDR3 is TGTGCCAGCAGTTTAGGACGGCGGGTCACTGAAGCTTTCTTT.

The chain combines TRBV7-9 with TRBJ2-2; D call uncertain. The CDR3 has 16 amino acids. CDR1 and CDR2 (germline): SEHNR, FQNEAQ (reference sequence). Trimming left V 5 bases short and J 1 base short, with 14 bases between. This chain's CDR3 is CASSQAEKLNTGELFF. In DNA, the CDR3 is TGTGCCAGCAGCCAAGCCGAGAAACTGAACACCGGGGAGCTGTTTTTT.

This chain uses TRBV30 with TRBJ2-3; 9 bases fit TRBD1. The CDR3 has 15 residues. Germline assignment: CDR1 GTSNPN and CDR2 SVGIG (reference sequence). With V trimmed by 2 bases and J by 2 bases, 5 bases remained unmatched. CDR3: CAWSRTGDNTDTQYF. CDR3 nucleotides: TGTGCCTGGAGTCGGACAGGGGACAACACAGATACGCAGTATTTT.

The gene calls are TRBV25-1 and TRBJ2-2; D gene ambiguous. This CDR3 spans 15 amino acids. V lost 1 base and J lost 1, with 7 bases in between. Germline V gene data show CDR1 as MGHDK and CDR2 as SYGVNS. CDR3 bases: TGTGCCAGCAGTGAATGGCAGGAGAACACCGGGGAGCTGTTTTTT. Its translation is CASSEWQENTGELFF.

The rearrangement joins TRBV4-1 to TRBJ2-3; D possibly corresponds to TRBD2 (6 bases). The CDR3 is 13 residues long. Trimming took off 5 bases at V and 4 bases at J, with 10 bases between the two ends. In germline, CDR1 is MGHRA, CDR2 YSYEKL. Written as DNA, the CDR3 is TGCGCCAGCAGCTACCGGGACTCAGATACGCAGTATTTT. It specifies CASSYRDSDTQYF.

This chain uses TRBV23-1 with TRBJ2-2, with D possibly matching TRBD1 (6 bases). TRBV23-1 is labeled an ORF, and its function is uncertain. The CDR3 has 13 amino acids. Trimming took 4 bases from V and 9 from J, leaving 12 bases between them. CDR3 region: CASSRQGSRELFF. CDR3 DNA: TGCGCCAGCAGTCGGCAGGGGAGCCGGGAGCTGTTTTTT.

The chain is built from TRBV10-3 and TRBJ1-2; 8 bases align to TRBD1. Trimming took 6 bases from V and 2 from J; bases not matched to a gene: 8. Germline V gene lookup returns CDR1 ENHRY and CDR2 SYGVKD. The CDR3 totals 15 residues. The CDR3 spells CAISQLDRANYGYTF. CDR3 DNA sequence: TGTGCCATCAGCCAACTGGACAGGGCGAACTATGGCTACACCTTC.

This CDR3 is CASSDNDRGNTGELFF. CDR3 bases: TGTGCCAGCAGTGACAATGACAGGGGTAACACCGGGGAGCTGTTTTTT. V usage is TRBV6-4 and J usage is TRBJ2-2; 8 bases agree with TRBD1. Germline CDR1 MRHNA, CDR2 SNTAGT. The CDR3 runs to 16 residues. Trimming removed 2 bases from V and 2 bases from J; junction bases left unmatched: 4.

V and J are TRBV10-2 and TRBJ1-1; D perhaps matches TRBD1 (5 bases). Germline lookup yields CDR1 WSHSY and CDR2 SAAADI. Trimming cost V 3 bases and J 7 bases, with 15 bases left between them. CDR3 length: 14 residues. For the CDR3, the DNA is TGCGCCAGCAGTGACCTTCGGGGGTCGAGTGAAGCTTTCTTT. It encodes CASSDLRGSSEAFF.

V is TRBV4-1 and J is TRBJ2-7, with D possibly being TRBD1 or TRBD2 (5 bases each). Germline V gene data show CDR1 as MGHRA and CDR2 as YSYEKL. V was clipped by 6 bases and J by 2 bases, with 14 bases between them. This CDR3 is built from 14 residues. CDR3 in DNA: TGCGCCAGCAGACAGAGGGACGGAGCCTACGAGCAGTACTTC. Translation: CASRQRDGAYEQYF.

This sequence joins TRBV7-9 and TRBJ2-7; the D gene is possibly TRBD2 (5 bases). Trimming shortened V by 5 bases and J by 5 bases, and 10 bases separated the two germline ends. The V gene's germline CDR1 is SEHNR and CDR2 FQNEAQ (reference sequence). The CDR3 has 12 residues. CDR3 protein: CASSGDGDEQYF. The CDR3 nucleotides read TGTGCCAGCAGCGGCGACGGGGACGAGCAGTACTTC.

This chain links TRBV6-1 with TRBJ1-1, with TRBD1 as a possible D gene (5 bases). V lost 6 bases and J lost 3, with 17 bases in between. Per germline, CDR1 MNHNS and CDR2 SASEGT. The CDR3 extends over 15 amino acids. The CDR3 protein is CASSPGGYEDTEAFF. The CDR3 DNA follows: TGTGCCAGCAGCCCGGGGGGGTATGAGGACACTGAAGCTTTCTTT.